What follows are 6 T cell receptor beta chains derived from one specimen sequenced in a study of blood T cell repertoires in COVID-19. Assay used: immunoSEQ multiplex PCR; TCRdb lists only in-frame clones, some missing. Of 25,000 to 35,000 clones listed, around 85% were seen once; the top ten hold about 9.7%. The specimen was peripheral blood. Source of these receptors: a man older than 75 with active COVID-19.

The CDR3 DNA reads TGTGCCAGCAGTTATCGGCAGGGACTTGGCTACACCTTC. Encoded protein: CASSYRQGLGYTF. The chain employs TRBV28 and TRBJ1-2; maybe TRBD1 (5 bases). This CDR3 region has 13 residues. In germline, CDR1 is MDHEN, CDR2 SYDVKM. V lost 4 bases, J lost 7 bases, and 13 bases lay in between.

CDR3 in amino acids: CASSLGSVNTGELFF. The DNA for the CDR3 is TGTGCCAGCAGCTTGGGATCAGTAAACACCGGGGAGCTGTTTTTT. The rearrangement uses TRBV5-4 and TRBJ2-2, with unresolved D. V lost 0 bases to trimming and J lost 2 bases, with 8 bases between them. The CDR3 is 15 residues long. Germline V lookup: CDR1 SGHNT, CDR2 YYREEE (reference sequence).

The rearrangement uses TRBV12-3 or TRBV12-4 and TRBJ1-1; tentatively, D is TRBD1 (6 bases). This CDR3 comprises 13 residues. V was pared by 2 bases and J by 6 bases, with 10 bases between. The CDR3 DNA reads TGTGCCAGCAGTTTATGGGGGGGGCCTGAAGCTTTCTTT. Translation gives CASSLWGGPEAFF.

The V gene is TRBV6-6, the J gene TRBJ2-3; D not certain. The V end lost 8 bases, the J end lost 1 base, and 10 bases lay between the germline ends. This CDR3 is built from 13 residues. Germline lookup yields CDR1 MNHNY and CDR2 SVGAGI (reference sequence). CDR3 sequence (DNA): TGTGCCAGCTATGCCCCAGGCACAGATACGCAGTATTTT. Translation gives CASYAPGTDTQYF.

The chain joins TRBV6-1 to TRBJ1-2; D may be TRBD1 (5 bases). Germline assignment: CDR1 MNHNS and CDR2 SASEGT. The V end was cut by 2 bases, the J end by 1 base, with 8 bases between. The CDR3 has 14 residues. The DNA for the CDR3 is TGTGCCAGCAGTGAACGGGGGGGTAACTATGGCTACACCTTC. Amino acid sequence: CASSERGGNYGYTF.

This clone was counted between two and nine times. The chain links TRBV19 to TRBJ1-3; a weak D match, TRBD1 (5 bases). Germline V gives CDR1 LNHDA, CDR2 SQIVND (reference sequence). Trimming removed 5 bases from V and 3 bases from J, with 8 bases in between. The CDR3 loop spans 13 amino acids. CDR3: CASSYDSGNTIYF. DNA for the CDR3: TGTGCCAGTAGTTACGACAGTGGAAACACCATATATTTT.